The clone carrying this TCR beta chain was observed a handful of times. The antigen is not known. TCRdb analysed the reads with MiXCR anew, one entry per CDR3 protein. The sample consists of approximately 70,000 distinct CDR3 sequences, approximately 24% of them appearing once. The data originate from a study of T cell repertoires in cytomegalovirus infection. Study as a whole: Both a matching HLA type and CMV infection were indicated by public TCR beta signatures.

Whole-study results and caveats: CMV carriers with the relevant HLA were identified by cumulative public TCR beta family frequency. HLA-C-restricted, CMV-specific TCR beta clonotypes were dominant ex vivo.

CDR1 and CDR2 from the germline V gene are SEHNR and FQNEAQ (reference sequence). This CDR3 has 14 amino acids. After removal of 8 bases from V and 6 bases from J, the junction contained 6 bases not matched to a gene. The specimen was PBMCs, sequenced either directly or after in vitro stimulation (not recorded which). The receptor was derived from a human donor in good health (CMV status not recorded). Some clones in this sample may be carry-over from other donors' samples. The chain carries TRBV7-9 and TRBJ2-1, with 11 positions matching TRBD2. CDR3 DNA sequence: TGTGCCAGCCGCACTAGCGGGAGTTCCAATGAGCAGTTCTTC. The encoded protein is CASRTSGSSNEQFF.